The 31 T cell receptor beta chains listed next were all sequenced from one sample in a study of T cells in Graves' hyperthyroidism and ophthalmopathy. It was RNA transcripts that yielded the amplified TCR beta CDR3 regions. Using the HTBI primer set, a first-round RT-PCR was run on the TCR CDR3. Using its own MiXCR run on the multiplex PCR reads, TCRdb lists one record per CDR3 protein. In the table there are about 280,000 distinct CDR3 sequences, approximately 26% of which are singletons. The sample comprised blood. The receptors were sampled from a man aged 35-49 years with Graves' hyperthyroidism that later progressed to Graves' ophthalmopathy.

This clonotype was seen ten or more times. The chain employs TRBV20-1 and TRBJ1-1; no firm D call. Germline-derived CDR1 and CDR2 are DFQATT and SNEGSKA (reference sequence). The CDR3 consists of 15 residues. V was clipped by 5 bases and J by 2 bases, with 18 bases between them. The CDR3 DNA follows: TGCAGTGCTCGAGCGAATTGGGCAGAAAACACTGAAGCTTTCTTT. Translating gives CSARANWAENTEAFF.

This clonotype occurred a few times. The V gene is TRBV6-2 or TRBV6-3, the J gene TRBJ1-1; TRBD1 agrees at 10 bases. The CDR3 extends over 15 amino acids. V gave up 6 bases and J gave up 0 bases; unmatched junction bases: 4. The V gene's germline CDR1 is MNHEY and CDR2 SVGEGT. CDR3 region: CASRWTGGMNTEAFF. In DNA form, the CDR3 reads TGTGCCAGCAGATGGACAGGGGGGATGAACACTGAAGCTTTCTTT.

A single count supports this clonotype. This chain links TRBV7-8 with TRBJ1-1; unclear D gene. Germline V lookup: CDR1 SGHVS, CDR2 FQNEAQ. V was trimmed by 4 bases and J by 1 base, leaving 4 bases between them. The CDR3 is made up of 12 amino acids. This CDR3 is CASSWTNTEAFF. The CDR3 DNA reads TGTGCCAGCAGCTGGACGAACACTGAAGCTTTCTTT.

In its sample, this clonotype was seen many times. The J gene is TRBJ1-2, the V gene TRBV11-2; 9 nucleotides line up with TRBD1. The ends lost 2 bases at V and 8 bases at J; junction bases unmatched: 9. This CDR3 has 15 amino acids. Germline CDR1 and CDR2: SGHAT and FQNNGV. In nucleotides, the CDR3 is TGTGCCAGCAGCTTATCACAGGGGGCGGCTGGAGGCTACACCTTC. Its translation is CASSLSQGAAGGYTF.

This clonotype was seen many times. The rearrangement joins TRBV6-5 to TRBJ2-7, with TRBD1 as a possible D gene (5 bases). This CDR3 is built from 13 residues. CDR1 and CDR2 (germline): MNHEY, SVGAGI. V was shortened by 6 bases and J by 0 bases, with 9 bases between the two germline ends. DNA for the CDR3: TGTGCCAGCAGCCAAGACAGCTCCTACGAGCAGTACTTC. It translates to CASSQDSSYEQYF.

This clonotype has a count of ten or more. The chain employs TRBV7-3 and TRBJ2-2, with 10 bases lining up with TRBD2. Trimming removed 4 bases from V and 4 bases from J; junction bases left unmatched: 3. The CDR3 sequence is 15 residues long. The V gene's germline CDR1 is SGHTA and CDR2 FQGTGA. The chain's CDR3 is CASSSSGRTTGELFF. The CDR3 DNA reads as TGTGCCAGCAGCTCTAGCGGGAGAACCACCGGGGAGCTGTTTTTT.

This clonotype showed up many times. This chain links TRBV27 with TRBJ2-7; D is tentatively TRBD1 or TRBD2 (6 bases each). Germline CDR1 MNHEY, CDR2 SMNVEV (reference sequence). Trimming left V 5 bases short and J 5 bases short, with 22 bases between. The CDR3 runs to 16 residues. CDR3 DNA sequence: TGTGCCAGCAGTCCGCCTTGGGGGGCGGTGTCTAACGAGCAGTACTTC. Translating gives CASSPPWGAVSNEQYF.

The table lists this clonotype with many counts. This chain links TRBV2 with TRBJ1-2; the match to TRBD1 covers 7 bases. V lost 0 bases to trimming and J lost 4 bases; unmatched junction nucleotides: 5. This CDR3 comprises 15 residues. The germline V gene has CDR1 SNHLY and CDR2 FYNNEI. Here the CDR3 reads CASSEARRGSYGYTF. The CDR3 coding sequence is TGTGCCAGCAGTGAAGCCCGCAGGGGGTCCTATGGCTACACCTTC. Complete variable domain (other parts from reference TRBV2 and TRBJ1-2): EPEVTQTPSHQVTQMGQEVILRCVPISNHLYFYWYRQILGQKVEFLVSFYNNEISEKSEIFDDQFSVERPDGSNFTLKIRSTKLEDSAMYFCASSEARRGSYGYTFGSGTRLTVV.

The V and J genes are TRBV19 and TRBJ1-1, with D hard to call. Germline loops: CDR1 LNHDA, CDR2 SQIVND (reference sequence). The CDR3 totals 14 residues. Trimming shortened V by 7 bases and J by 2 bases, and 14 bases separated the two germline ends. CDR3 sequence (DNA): TGTGCCAGTACTTCCCTAAGTGGAAACACTGAAGCTTTCTTT. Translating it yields CASTSLSGNTEAFF.

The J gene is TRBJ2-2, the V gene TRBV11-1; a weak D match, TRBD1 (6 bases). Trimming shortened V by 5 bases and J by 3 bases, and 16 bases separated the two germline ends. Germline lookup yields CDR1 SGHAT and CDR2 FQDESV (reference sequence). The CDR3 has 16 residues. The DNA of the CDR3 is TGTGCCAGCAGCGCCCCGGGACACACTTACACCGGGGAGCTGTTTTTT. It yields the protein CASSAPGHTYTGELFF.

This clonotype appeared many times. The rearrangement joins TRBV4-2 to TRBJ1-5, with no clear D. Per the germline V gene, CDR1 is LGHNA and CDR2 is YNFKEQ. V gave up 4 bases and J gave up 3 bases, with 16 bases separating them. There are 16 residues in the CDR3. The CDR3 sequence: CASSPEIRWVNQPQHF. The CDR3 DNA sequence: TGTGCCAGCAGCCCGGAGATCCGATGGGTCAATCAGCCCCAGCATTTT.

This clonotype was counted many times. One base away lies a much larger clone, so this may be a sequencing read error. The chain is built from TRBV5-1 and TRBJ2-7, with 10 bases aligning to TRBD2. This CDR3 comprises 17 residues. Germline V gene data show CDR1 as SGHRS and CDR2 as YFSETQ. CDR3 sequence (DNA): TGCGCCAGCAGCCGACACGCCGCTAGCGGGAGTTTCGACGAGCAGCACTTC. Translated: CASSRHAASGSFDEQHF.

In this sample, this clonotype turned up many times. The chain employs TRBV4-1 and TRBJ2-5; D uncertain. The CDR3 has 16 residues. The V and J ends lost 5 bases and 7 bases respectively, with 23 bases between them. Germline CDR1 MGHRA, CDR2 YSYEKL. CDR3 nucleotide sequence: TGCGCCAGCAGCACCCTCCTTGAAGGGCTGGTGAGGACCCAGTACTTC. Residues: CASSTLLEGLVRTQYF.

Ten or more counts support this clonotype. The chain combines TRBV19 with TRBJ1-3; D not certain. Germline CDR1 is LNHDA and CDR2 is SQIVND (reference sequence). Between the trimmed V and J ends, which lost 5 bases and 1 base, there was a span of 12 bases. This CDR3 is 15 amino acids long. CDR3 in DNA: TGTGCCAGTAGTTATGGGTCGGGATCTGGAAACACCATATATTTT. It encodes CASSYGSGSGNTIYF.

The CDR3 coding sequence is TGTGCCAGCAGCCGTGACTTATCTGGCTACACCTTC. This gives the protein CASSRDLSGYTF. V usage is TRBV6-1 and J usage is TRBJ1-2; D not certain. Germline CDR1 and CDR2: MNHNS and SASEGT. The V end lost 6 bases, the J end lost 7 bases, and 12 bases lay between the germline ends. This CDR3 has 12 amino acids.

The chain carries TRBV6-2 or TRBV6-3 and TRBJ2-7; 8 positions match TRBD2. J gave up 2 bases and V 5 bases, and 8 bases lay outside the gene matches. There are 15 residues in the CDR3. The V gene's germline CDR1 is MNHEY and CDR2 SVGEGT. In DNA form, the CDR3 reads TGTGCCAGCAGTGGGAGAAGCGGGAGACCCTACGAGCAGTACTTC. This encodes CASSGRSGRPYEQYF.

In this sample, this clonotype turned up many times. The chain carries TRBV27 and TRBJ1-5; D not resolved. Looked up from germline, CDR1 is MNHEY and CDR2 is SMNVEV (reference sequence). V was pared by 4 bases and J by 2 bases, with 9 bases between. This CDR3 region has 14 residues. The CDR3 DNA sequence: TGTGCCAGCAGTTCCCCGGCCCGCAATCAGCCCCAGCATTTT. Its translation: CASSSPARNQPQHF.

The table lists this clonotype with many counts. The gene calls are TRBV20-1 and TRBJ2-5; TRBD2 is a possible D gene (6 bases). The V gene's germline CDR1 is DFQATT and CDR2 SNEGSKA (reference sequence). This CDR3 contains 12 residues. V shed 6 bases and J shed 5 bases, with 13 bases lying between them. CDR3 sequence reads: CSAGGVRETQYF. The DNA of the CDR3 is TGCAGTGCAGGAGGGGTTCGGGAGACCCAGTACTTC.

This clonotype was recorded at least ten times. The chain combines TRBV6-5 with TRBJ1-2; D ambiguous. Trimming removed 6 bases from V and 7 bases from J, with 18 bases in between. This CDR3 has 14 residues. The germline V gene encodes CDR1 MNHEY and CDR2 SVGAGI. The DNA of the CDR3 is TGTGCCAGCAGCCTAGAAGGGATTACGATTGGCTACACCTTC. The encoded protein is CASSLEGITIGYTF.

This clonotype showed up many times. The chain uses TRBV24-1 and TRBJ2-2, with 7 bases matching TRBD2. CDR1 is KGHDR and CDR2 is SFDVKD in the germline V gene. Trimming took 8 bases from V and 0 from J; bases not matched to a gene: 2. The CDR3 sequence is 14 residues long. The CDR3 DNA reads TGTGCCACCAACAGCGGGGCGAACACCGGGGAGCTGTTTTTT. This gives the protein CATNSGANTGELFF.

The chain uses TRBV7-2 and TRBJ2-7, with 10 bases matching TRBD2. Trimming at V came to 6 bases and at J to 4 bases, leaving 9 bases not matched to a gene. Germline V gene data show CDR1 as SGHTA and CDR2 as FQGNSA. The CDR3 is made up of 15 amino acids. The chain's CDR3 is CASSPQAGGMYEQYF. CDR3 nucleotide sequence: TGTGCCAGCAGTCCCCAAGCGGGAGGGATGTACGAGCAGTACTTC.

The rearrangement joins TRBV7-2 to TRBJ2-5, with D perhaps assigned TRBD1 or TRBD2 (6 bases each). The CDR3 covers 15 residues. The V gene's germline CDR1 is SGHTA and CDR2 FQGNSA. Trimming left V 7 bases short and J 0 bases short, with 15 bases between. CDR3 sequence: CASTKGGGYQETQYF. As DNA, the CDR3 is TGTGCCAGCACCAAAGGAGGGGGATACCAAGAGACCCAGTACTTC.

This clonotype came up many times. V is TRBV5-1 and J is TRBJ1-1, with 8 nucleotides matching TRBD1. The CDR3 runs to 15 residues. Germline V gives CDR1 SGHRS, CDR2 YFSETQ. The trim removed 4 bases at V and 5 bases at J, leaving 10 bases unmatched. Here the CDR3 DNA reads TGCGCCAGCAGCCCCTTGACAGGGGAAGAGACTGAAGCTTTCTTT. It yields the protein CASSPLTGEETEAFF.

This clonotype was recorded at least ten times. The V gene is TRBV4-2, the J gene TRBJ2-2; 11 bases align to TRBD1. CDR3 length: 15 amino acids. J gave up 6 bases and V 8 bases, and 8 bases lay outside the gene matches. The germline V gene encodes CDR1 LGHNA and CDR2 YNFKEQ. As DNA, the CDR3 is TGTGCCAGCCAGGACAGGGGGCGGGTAGCCGGGGAGCTGTTTTTT. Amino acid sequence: CASQDRGRVAGELFF.

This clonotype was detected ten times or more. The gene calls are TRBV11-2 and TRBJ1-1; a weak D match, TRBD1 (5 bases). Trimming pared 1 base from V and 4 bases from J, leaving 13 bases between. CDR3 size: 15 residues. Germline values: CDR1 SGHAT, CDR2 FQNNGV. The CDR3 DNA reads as TGTGCCAGCAGCTTAGTAGGGGCCTTCTCCACTGAAGCTTTCTTT. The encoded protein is CASSLVGAFSTEAFF.

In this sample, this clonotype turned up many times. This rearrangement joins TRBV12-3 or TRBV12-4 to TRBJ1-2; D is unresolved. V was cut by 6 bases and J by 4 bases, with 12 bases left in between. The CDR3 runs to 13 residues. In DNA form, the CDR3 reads TGTGCCAGCAGAAATAGGGATACCTATGGCTACACCTTC. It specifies CASRNRDTYGYTF.

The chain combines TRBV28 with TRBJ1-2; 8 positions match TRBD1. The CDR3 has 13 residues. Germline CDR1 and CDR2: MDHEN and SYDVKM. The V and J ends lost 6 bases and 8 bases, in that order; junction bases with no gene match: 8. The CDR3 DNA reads TGTGCCAGCAGCGGACAGGGTAAACGGGGCTACACCTTC. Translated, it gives CASSGQGKRGYTF.

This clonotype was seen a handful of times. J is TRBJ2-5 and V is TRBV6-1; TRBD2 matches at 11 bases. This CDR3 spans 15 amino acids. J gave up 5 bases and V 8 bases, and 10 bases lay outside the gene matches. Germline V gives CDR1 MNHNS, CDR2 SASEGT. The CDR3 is CASGWTSGPWETQYF. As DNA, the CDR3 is TGTGCCAGCGGATGGACTAGCGGGCCTTGGGAGACCCAGTACTTC.

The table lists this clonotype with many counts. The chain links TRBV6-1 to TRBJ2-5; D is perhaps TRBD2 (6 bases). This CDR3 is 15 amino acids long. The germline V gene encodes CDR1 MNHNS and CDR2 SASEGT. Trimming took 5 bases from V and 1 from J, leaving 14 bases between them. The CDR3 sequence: CASSPLAGSQETQYF. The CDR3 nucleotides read TGTGCCAGCAGTCCCCTTGCGGGAAGCCAAGAGACCCAGTACTTC.

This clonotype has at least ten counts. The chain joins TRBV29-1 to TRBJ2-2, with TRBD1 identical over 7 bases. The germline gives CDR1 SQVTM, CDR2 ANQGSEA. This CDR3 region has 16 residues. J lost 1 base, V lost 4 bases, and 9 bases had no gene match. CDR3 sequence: CSVVGPGTVNTGELFF. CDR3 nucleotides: TGCAGCGTTGTTGGTCCTGGGACAGTGAACACCGGGGAGCTGTTTTTT.

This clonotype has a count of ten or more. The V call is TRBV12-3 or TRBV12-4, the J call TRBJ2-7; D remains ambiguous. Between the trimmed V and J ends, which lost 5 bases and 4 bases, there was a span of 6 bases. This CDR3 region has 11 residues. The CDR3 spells CASSGRYEQYF. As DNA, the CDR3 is TGTGCCAGCAGTGGCCGTTACGAGCAGTACTTC.